This record looks at one T cell receptor (beta chain) sequence and its context. The data were obtained in a study of cytomegalovirus exposure and HLA in healthy donors. Study summary: The same platform as the approximately 640 first-cohort repertoires was used for the roughly 130 validation repertoires, a later analysis reported.

CDR1 is LGHNA, CDR2 YNFKEQ, per germline. This CDR3 has 15 residues. V gave up 0 bases and J gave up 6 bases; unmatched junction bases: 7. TCRdb keeps only in-frame clones here, not all; method: immunoSEQ multiplex PCR. The sample has 71,000 or so clones; 94% are singletons. This chain links TRBV4-2 with TRBJ2-7, with 8 bases that match TRBD1. Sequencing was done on a sample of PBMCs. This clonotype was obtained from a woman aged 18 to 35 in good health and CMV-seronegative. In nucleotides, the CDR3 is TGTGCCAGCAGCCAAGAGACCCAGACAGGGGTCGAGCAGTACTTC. Protein sequence: CASSQETQTGVEQYF.